These 2 T cell receptor beta chains were sequenced from one sample in a study of radiotherapy plus CTLA-4 blockade in lung cancer. Produced via immunoSEQ multiplex PCR; TCRdb's table is partial and in-frame only. Here the sample spans 51,000 or so clones, approximately 76% being singletons. The material sequenced was peripheral blood, taken from a patient treated with radiotherapy plus ipilimumab. These receptors were taken from a human donor with non-small cell lung cancer who had stable disease on radiotherapy plus ipilimumab.

The chain uses TRBV5-1 and TRBJ2-2; D remains ambiguous. The germline CDR1 and CDR2 sequences are SGHRS and YFSETQ. Trimming pared 0 bases from V and 6 bases from J, leaving 6 bases between. The CDR3 is 13 amino acids. The CDR3 protein is CASSLAVPGELFF. For the CDR3, the DNA is TGCGCCAGCAGCTTGGCCGTCCCCGGGGAGCTGTTTTTT.

J is TRBJ2-4 and V is TRBV5-6, with D hard to call. This CDR3 has 14 amino acids. V gave up 2 bases and J gave up 6 bases, with 12 bases separating them. Germline V CDR1 and CDR2: SGHDT, YYEEEE. CDR3 nucleotides: TGTGCCAGCAGCTTCGGTCAGCCTGGAAACATTCAGTACTTC. This gives the protein CASSFGQPGNIQYF. The complete variable domain, with remaining parts taken from reference TRBV5-6 and TRBJ2-4, reads DAGVTQSPTHLIKTRGQQVTLRCSPKSGHDTVSWYQQALGQGPQFIFQYYEEEERQRGNFPDRFSGHQFPNYSSELNVNALLLGDSALYLCASSFGQPGNIQYFGAGTRLSVL.